These 12 T cell receptor beta chains share one sample of origin, sequenced in a study of STAT5B mutations in CD4+ large granular lymphocyte leukemia. Assay: immunoSEQ multiplex PCR; the TCRdb copy retains only in-frame clones and omits some. The sample has tens of thousands of clones, 65% to 70% seen once. Sequencing was carried out using CD4+ T cells from blood buffy coats. These receptors all stem from a human donor in good health.

The V gene is TRBV5-4, the J gene TRBJ2-3, with TRBD2 matching over 12 bases. This CDR3 is built from 16 residues. Germline V gene data show CDR1 as SGHNT and CDR2 as YYREEE (reference sequence). V lost 7 bases and J lost 0; bases outside the gene matches: 6. The chain's CDR3 is CASSSGGVTSTDTQYF. CDR3 in DNA: TGTGCCAGCTCTAGCGGGGGGGTTACTAGCACAGATACGCAGTATTTT.

This rearrangement joins TRBV7-2 to TRBJ1-2; D is undetermined. The germline V gene encodes CDR1 SGHTA and CDR2 FQGNSA. Trimming took 3 bases from V and 4 from J, leaving 9 bases between them. This CDR3 has 13 residues. For the CDR3, the DNA is TGTGCCAGCAGCTTGGGCCGGGGCTATGGCTACACCTTC. Translating it yields CASSLGRGYGYTF.

The V and J genes are TRBV7-2 and TRBJ1-5; D remains unclear. The CDR3 has 13 amino acids. V gave up 1 base and J gave up 6 bases, with 7 bases separating them. CDR1 SGHTA and CDR2 FQGNSA come from the germline V gene. The CDR3 nucleotides read TGTGCCAGCAGCTTAGAGGGCAGTCAGCCCCAGCATTTT. Amino acid sequence: CASSLEGSQPQHF. The complete variable domain, with remaining parts taken from reference TRBV7-2 and TRBJ1-5, reads GAGVSQSPSNKVTEKGKDVELRCDPISGHTALYWYRQSLGQGLEFLIYFQGNSAPDKSGLPSDRFSAERTGGSVSTLTIQRTQQEDSAVYLCASSLEGSQPQHFGDGTRLSIL.

The chain has TRBV10-2 and TRBJ2-2; 7 nucleotides agree with TRBD2. The V gene end was trimmed by 6 bases and the J gene end by 2 bases; junction bases not matched to a gene: 9. From germline, CDR1 is WSHSY and CDR2 SAAADI. The CDR3 extends over 16 amino acids. CDR3 residues: CASRSTSSLNTGELFF. CDR3 DNA sequence: TGCGCCAGCAGGTCGACTAGCTCATTAAACACCGGGGAGCTGTTTTTT.

The V call is TRBV7-2, the J call TRBJ2-3; no clear D. Germline CDR1 reads SGHTA; CDR2 reads FQGNSA. This CDR3 is 13 amino acids long. The V gene lost 5 bases and the J gene lost 4 bases, with 10 bases spanning the gap. In DNA, the CDR3 is TGTGCCAGCAGCCTAGTGGGGTCAGATACGCAGTATTTT. Protein: CASSLVGSDTQYF.

The chain recombines TRBV6-6 with TRBJ2-7; 10 bases are shared with TRBD2. The CDR3 loop spans 16 amino acids. The V gene end was trimmed by 6 bases and the J gene end by 6 bases; junction bases not matched to a gene: 14. Per germline, CDR1 MNHNY and CDR2 SVGAGI (reference sequence). CDR3 bases: TGTGCCAGCAGGGGCACCGGGGGACTAGCGTTCCTCGAGCAGTACTTC. This codes for CASRGTGGLAFLEQYF.

The chain links TRBV27 to TRBJ2-3; no reliable D call. Germline loops: CDR1 MNHEY, CDR2 SMNVEV (reference sequence). V lost 5 bases and J 4 bases, leaving 28 bases between the germline ends. The CDR3 is made up of 19 amino acids. The CDR3 reads CASSLQIPRRLHWADTQYF. CDR3 sequence (DNA): TGTGCCAGCAGTCTACAGATCCCCCGGCGCTTACATTGGGCAGATACGCAGTATTTT.

The sample holds one count of this clone. The gene calls are TRBV19 and TRBJ1-5, with D tentatively TRBD1 (6 bases). The CDR3 runs to 17 residues. Germline values: CDR1 LNHDA, CDR2 SQIVND (reference sequence). Between the trimmed V and J ends, which lost 6 bases and 7 bases, there was a span of 25 bases. The CDR3 sequence is CASSPAQTGRLKQPQHF. CDR3 DNA sequence: TGTGCCAGTAGCCCCGCCCAAACAGGGAGGTTGAAACAGCCCCAGCATTTT.

The chain joins TRBV27 to TRBJ2-7, with D unclear. Deletions cut 6 bases from V and 6 bases from J, with 15 bases between. Germline-derived CDR1 and CDR2 are MNHEY and SMNVEV (reference sequence). The CDR3 extends over 13 amino acids. The CDR3 bases are TGTGCCAGCAGCTGGTCCGCAATCGGCGAGCAGTACTTC. It codes for CASSWSAIGEQYF.

The chain has TRBV2 and TRBJ1-2; 11 bases agree with TRBD1. The V and J ends lost 10 bases and 7 bases, in that order; junction bases with no gene match: 8. CDR1 is SNHLY, CDR2 FYNNEI, per germline. The CDR3 consists of 13 residues. The DNA of the CDR3 is TGTGCCACCACGGGACAGGGGGGAAGTGGCTACACCTTC. This codes for CATTGQGGSGYTF.

This clone has more than one count but fewer than ten. CDR3 DNA: TGTGCCAGCAGTTTCTTCGACAGGGGCTATGGCTACACCTTC. This translates into CASSFFDRGYGYTF. This chain links TRBV6-5 with TRBJ1-2, with 8 bases matching TRBD1. CDR1 is MNHEY and CDR2 is SVGAGI in the germline V gene. This CDR3 comprises 14 residues. With 4 bases clipped from V and 4 bases from J, the junction kept 5 bases outside the gene matches.

This clone was found a few times. The CDR3 sequence is CASSLEVVSGNTIYF. As DNA, the CDR3 is TGTGCCAGCAGCTTAGAGGTAGTCTCTGGAAACACCATATATTTT. The rearrangement joins TRBV7-2 to TRBJ1-3; D is unclear. CDR1 and CDR2 (germline): SGHTA, FQGNSA. The V and J ends lost 1 base and 0 bases respectively, with 7 bases between them. This CDR3 has 15 amino acids.